The rows below give T cell receptor beta chains drawn from one sample of a study of control samples from healthy donors and cancer patients. The method was immunoSEQ multiplex PCR; TCRdb's version includes in-frame clones alone and lacks a portion of them. The data contain more than 85,000 clones, about 91% of them singletons. The material sequenced was blood. All receptors derive from a young woman in good health. Both conserved end residues are part of each CDR3. D genes are given only for firm matches. For some rows the clone size is stated as once, few or many, or as a class when expanded; others skip it.

TRBJ2-7,-,-,TRBV30,CAWSKYEQYF,TGTGCCTGGAGTAAGTACGAGCAGTACTTC
TRBJ2-3,-,-,TRBV2,CASSPLFTQYF,TGTGCCAGCAGTCCCCTTTTTACGCAGTATTTT
TRBJ2-3,-,-,TRBV20-1,CSARERDTQYF,TGCAGTGCTAGAGAGCGAGATACGCAGTATTTT
TRBJ1-5,TRBD1,-,TRBV16,CASSPRVRDSSNQPQHF,TGTGCCAGCAGCCCTCGAGTCCGGGACAGTAGCAATCAGCCCCAGCATTTT
TRBJ2-1,-,once,TRBV7-3,CASSSTQPGEQFF,TGTGCCAGCAGCTCGACCCAGCCCGGGGAGCAGTTCTTC
TRBJ2-1,-,-,TRBV11-3,CASSLDSRAVGANEQFF,TGTGCCAGCAGCTTAGATTCGAGGGCCGTCGGGGCCAATGAGCAGTTCTTC
TRBJ2-7,-,-,TRBV28,CASSLWWVGEQYF,TGTGCCAGCAGTTTATGGTGGGTAGGGGAGCAGTACTTC
TRBJ1-4,-,-,TRBV4-1,CASSQDPGWNGEKLFF,TGCGCCAGCAGCCAAGATCCCGGGTGGAATGGTGAAAAACTGTTTTTT
TRBJ2-7,-,-,TRBV9,CASSVGTGSSYEQYF,TGTGCCAGCAGCGTAGGCACGGGGAGCTCCTACGAGCAGTACTTC
TRBJ2-3,-,-,TRBV30,CAWSFSTDTQYF,TGTGCCTGGAGTTTCAGCACAGATACGCAGTATTTT
TRBJ1-3,-,-,TRBV19,CASSIDYRDTIYF,TGTGCCAGTAGTATAGATTACAGGGACACCATATATTTT
TRBJ1-5,TRBD1,-,TRBV19,CASSPWTGVGQPQHF,TGTGCCAGTAGTCCGTGGACAGGGGTAGGCCAGCCCCAGCATTTT
TRBJ1-1,-,-,TRBV3-1/TRBV3-2,CASSQVGQGNTEAFF,TGTGCCAGCAGCCAAGTCGGGCAGGGGAACACTGAAGCTTTCTTT
TRBJ2-6,-,-,TRBV28,CASRPGRTLSGANVLTF,TGTGCCAGCAGACCGGGACGGACGCTCTCTGGGGCCAACGTCCTGACTTTC
TRBJ2-3,-,-,TRBV7-2,CASSKGGSKGDTQYF,TGTGCCAGCAGCAAGGGGGGAAGTAAAGGGGATACGCAGTATTTT
TRBJ1-5,-,-,TRBV11-2,CASSLDRKYPQHF,TGTGCCAGCAGCTTAGATCGGAAGTACCCCCAGCATTTT
TRBJ2-7,TRBD2,-,TRBV11-2,CASSLELAGGTTAFGEQYF,TGTGCCAGCAGCTTAGAGTTGGCAGGTGGGACTACCGCATTTGGCGAGCAGTACTTC
TRBJ2-7,-,-,TRBV20-1,CFILYEQYF,TGCTTTATCCTCTACGAGCAGTACTTC
TRBJ2-7,-,-,TRBV6-2/TRBV6-3,CASSYLAGSSYEQYF,TGTGCCAGCAGTTACTTGGCAGGCAGTTCCTACGAGCAGTACTTC
TRBJ1-5,TRBD1,-,TRBV7-9,CASSLGQGSQPQHF,TGTGCCAGCAGCTTAGGACAGGGGAGTCAGCCCCAGCATTTT
TRBJ1-1,-,-,TRBV7-9,CASSPHGGVDTEAFF,TGTGCCAGCAGCCCCCATGGGGGTGTGGACACTGAAGCTTTCTTT
TRBJ2-7,-,-,TRBV2,CASSELSWGYEQYF,TGTGCCAGCAGTGAATTGTCGTGGGGGTACGAGCAGTACTTC
TRBJ1-5,TRBD1,-,TRBV7-9,CASSLGTGVNQPQHF,TGTGCCAGCAGCTTAGGGACAGGCGTCAATCAGCCCCAGCATTTT
TRBJ2-7,-,-,TRBV7-6,CASSLVGNAYEQYF,TGTGCCAGCAGCTTAGTCGGCAACGCCTACGAGCAGTACTTC
TRBJ2-6,TRBD1,-,TRBV6-2/TRBV6-3,CASSYPPTGAISGANVLTF,TGTGCCAGCAGTTACCCCCCTACAGGGGCAATCTCTGGGGCCAACGTCCTGACTTTC
TRBJ2-1,TRBD1,-,TRBV29-1,CSSEQGANEQFF,TGCAGCTCCGAACAGGGGGCGAATGAGCAGTTCTTC
TRBJ1-5,TRBD1,-,TRBV15,CATSRRGTGAQPQHF,TGTGCCACCAGCAGACGCGGGACAGGGGCTCAGCCCCAGCATTTT
TRBJ2-5,TRBD2,-,TRBV7-9,CASSFLDSGTQETQYF,TGTGCCAGCAGCTTTCTCGATAGCGGGACCCAAGAGACCCAGTACTTC
TRBJ1-4,TRBD1,-,TRBV7-8,CASSLGQGGVEKLFF,TGTGCCAGCAGCTTAGGACAGGGGGGCGTTGAAAAACTGTTTTTT
TRBJ2-2,TRBD1,-,TRBV29-1,CSVRTGANTGELFF,TGCAGCGTGCGGACAGGGGCGAACACCGGGGAGCTGTTTTTT
TRBJ2-7,TRBD1,-,TRBV10-3,CAIGQGAKYEQYF,TGTGCCATAGGGCAGGGGGCCAAGTACGAGCAGTACTTC
TRBJ2-7,-,-,TRBV25-1,CASSGTHTYEQYF,TGTGCCAGCAGCGGGACACATACCTACGAGCAGTACTTC
TRBJ2-5,-,-,TRBV5-1,CASSLSGTQYF,TGCGCCAGCAGCTTATCAGGGACCCAGTACTTC
TRBJ1-5,-,-,TRBV21-1,CATPRGSTRFSNQPQHF,TGTGCCACCCCCCGGGGGAGTACGAGGTTTAGCAATCAGCCCCAGCATTTT
TRBJ1-2,-,once,TRBV10-3,CAIWRGYGYTF,TGTGCCATCTGGCGGGGGTATGGCTACACCTTC
TRBJ1-3,-,-,TRBV7-9,CASSLEQVGNTIYF,TGTGCCAGCAGCTTAGAACAAGTTGGAAACACCATATATTTT
TRBJ2-1,-,-,TRBV3-1/TRBV3-2,CASSGRLEKFF,TGTGCCAGCAGCGGCCGCCTAGAGAAGTTCTTC
TRBJ2-1,TRBD1,-,TRBV10-1,CASSELGQGPSFF,TGCGCCAGCAGTGAGTTGGGACAGGGTCCATCGTTCTTC
TRBJ2-1,-,-,TRBV6-5,CASMSGRYNEQFF,TGTGCCAGCATGAGTGGACGATACAATGAGCAGTTCTTC
TRBJ2-7,TRBD2,-,TRBV13,CASSWTGLANSYEQYF,TGTGCCAGCAGCTGGACGGGACTAGCGAACTCCTACGAGCAGTACTTC
TRBJ1-5,-,few,TRBV20-1,CSASSSTDSNQPQHF,TGCAGTGCTAGTAGCAGTACGGATAGCAATCAGCCCCAGCATTTT
TRBJ1-1,-,-,TRBV20-1,CSASAGVDTEAFF,TGCAGTGCTAGTGCAGGGGTCGACACTGAAGCTTTCTTT
TRBJ1-4,-,-,TRBV7-6,CASSPARAGIEKLFF,TGTGCCAGCAGCCCCGCTCGAGCTGGAATTGAAAAACTGTTTTTT
TRBJ1-1,-,-,TRBV14,CASSEGPVRAFF,TGTGCCAGCAGCGAGGGCCCTGTACGAGCTTTCTTT
TRBJ2-3,-,-,TRBV7-9,CASALLDFSTDTQYF,TGTGCCAGCGCATTACTAGACTTCAGCACAGATACGCAGTATTTT
TRBJ1-1,-,-,TRBV5-1,CASSTGYTEAFF,TGCGCCAGCAGTACAGGGTACACTGAAGCTTTCTTT
TRBJ1-2,TRBD1,-,TRBV2,CASSEWSGGSYGYTF,TGTGCCAGCAGTGAGTGGTCAGGGGGCAGCTATGGCTACACCTTC
TRBJ2-6,-,once,TRBV5-1,CASSSIGTSGANVLTF,TGCGCCAGCAGCTCTATAGGGACCTCTGGGGCCAACGTCCTGACTTTC
TRBJ1-1,-,-,TRBV27,CASSRPGNTEAFF,TGTGCCAGCAGTCGGCCGGGAAACACTGAAGCTTTCTTT
TRBJ2-4,TRBD1,-,TRBV5-8,CASSVPRGLGNIQYF,TGTGCCAGCAGCGTACCCAGGGGGTTGGGAAACATTCAGTACTTC